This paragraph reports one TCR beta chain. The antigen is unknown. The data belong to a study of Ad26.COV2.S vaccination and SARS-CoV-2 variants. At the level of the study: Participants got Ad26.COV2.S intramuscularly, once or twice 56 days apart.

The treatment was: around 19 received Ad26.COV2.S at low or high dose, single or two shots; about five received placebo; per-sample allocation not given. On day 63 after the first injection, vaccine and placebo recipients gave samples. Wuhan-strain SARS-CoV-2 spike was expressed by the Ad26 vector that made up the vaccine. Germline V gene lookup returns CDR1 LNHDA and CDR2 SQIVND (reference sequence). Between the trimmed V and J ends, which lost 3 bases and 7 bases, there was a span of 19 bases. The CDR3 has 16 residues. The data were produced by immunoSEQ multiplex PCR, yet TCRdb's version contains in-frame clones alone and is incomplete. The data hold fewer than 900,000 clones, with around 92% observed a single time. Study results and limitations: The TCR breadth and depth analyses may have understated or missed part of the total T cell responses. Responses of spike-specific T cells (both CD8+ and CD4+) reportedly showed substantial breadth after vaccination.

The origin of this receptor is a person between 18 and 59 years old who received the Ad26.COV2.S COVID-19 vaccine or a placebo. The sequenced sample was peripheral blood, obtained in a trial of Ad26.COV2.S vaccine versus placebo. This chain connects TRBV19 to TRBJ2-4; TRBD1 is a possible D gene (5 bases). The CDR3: CASSIGLGQGSNIQYF. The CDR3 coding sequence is TGTGCCAGTAGTATCGGTTTAGGGCAGGGTAGCAACATTCAGTACTTC.